Listed here are 24 T cell receptor beta chains from one sample, sequenced in a study of OX40 agonist ivuxolimab in advanced cancers. Using immunoSEQ multiplex PCR, the repertoire was profiled, and TCRdb retains in-frame clones only, with some absent. The sample carries about 46,000 clones, roughly nine tenths recorded once. The specimen was CD4+ or CD8+ T cells sorted from blood, collected in a trial of the OX40 agonist ivuxolimab. The receptors were sampled from an adult with an advanced solid tumor such as melanoma, head and neck, liver or kidney cancer.

The chain links TRBV30 to TRBJ2-1, with 9 positions matching TRBD2. Germline lookup yields CDR1 GTSNPN and CDR2 SVGIG (reference sequence). The CDR3 runs to 14 residues. The J segment lost 4 bases and the V segment lost 8 bases, leaving 9 bases of the junction unmatched. CDR3 region: CALTRREGYNEQFF. The CDR3 DNA sequence: TGTGCCCTGACCCGGCGGGAGGGGTACAATGAGCAGTTCTTC. Combining the CDR3 with reference TRBV30 and TRBJ2-1 gives the whole variable domain SQTIHQWPATLVQPVGSPLSLECTVEGTSNPNLYWYRQAAGRGLQLLFYSVGIGQISSEVPQNLSASRPQDRQFILSSKKLLLSDSGFYLCALTRREGYNEQFFGPGTRLTVL.

This clone was seen only once. The J gene is TRBJ1-5, the V gene TRBV7-8, with TRBD1 matching over 9 bases. Trimming cost V 5 bases and J 4 bases; bases outside gene matches: 6. This CDR3 is built from 15 residues. Germline CDR1 reads SGHVS; CDR2 reads FQNEAQ. CDR3 DNA: TGTGCCAGCAGCGTCGGGACAGGGCAAAATCAGCCCCAGCATTTT. This sequence encodes CASSVGTGQNQPQHF.

This sequence joins TRBV12-5 and TRBJ2-5; unclear D gene. The CDR3 contains 12 residues. Germline CDR1 is LGHNT and CDR2 is FRNRAP. The ends were cut back, 2 bases at V and 5 bases at J, with 6 bases in the middle. The CDR3 sequence: CASGLSVETQYF. The CDR3 nucleotides are TGTGCTAGTGGTTTGTCTGTGGAGACCCAGTACTTC.

J is TRBJ1-1 and V is TRBV4-1; tentatively, D is TRBD1 (5 bases). V was pared by 6 bases and J by 4 bases, with 9 bases between. The CDR3 contains 12 residues. The germline CDR1 and CDR2 sequences are MGHRA and YSYEKL. The CDR3 nucleotides are TGCGCCAGCAGGACAGTAGGCACTGAAGCTTTCTTT. This encodes CASRTVGTEAFF.

This clone is categorized as medium-sized. J is TRBJ2-2 and V is TRBV29-1, with 9 nucleotides matching TRBD2. The V segment lost 0 bases and the J segment 7 bases; nucleotides outside the gene matches: 0. Germline CDR1 and CDR2: SQVTM and ANQGSEA. CDR3 length: 13 amino acids. The CDR3 here is CSVEEREGGELFF. As DNA, the CDR3 is TGCAGCGTTGAAGAGCGGGAGGGCGGGGAGCTGTTTTTT.

The V gene is TRBV28, the J gene TRBJ1-6; D unclear. This CDR3 region has 16 residues. The germline V gene encodes CDR1 MDHEN and CDR2 SYDVKM. The V end lost 3 bases, the J end lost 10 bases, and 19 bases lay between the germline ends. The CDR3 here is CASSFGESPVRSPLHF. CDR3 nucleotide sequence: TGTGCCAGCAGTTTCGGGGAGAGCCCCGTTCGATCACCCCTCCACTTT.

The chain is built from TRBV28 and TRBJ1-4, with TRBD1 matching 8 bases. Germline CDR1 is MDHEN and CDR2 is SYDVKM. CDR3 length: 16 amino acids. J lost 7 bases, V lost 1 base, and 8 bases had no gene match. The CDR3 sequence: CASSLFEQGAGEKLFF. The CDR3 nucleotides read TGTGCCAGCAGTTTATTCGAGCAGGGGGCGGGTGAAAAACTGTTTTTT. Looking up the rest from reference TRBV28 and TRBJ1-4 gives the full variable domain: DVKVTQSSRYLVKRTGEKVFLECVQDMDHENMFWYRQDPGLGLRLIYFSYDVKMKEKGDIPEGYSVSREKKERFSLILESASTNQTSMYLCASSLFEQGAGEKLFFGSGTQLSVL.

V is TRBV4-3 and J is TRBJ2-2, with 10 bases matching TRBD2. V shed 0 bases and J 6 bases; nucleotides not matched to a gene: 4. The CDR3 extends over 16 amino acids. Germline loops: CDR1 LGHNA, CDR2 YSLEER. The CDR3 sequence is CASSQDSSGSSGELFF. CDR3 bases: TGCGCCAGCAGCCAAGATTCTAGCGGGAGTTCCGGGGAGCTGTTTTTT.

V usage is TRBV19 and J usage is TRBJ1-5; D is unresolved. V dropped 1 base and J dropped 0 bases, with 13 bases sitting between them. The CDR3 sequence is 17 residues long. Germline V CDR1 and CDR2: LNHDA, SQIVND (reference sequence). This CDR3 reads CASSIAARVYSNQPQHF. The CDR3 coding sequence is TGTGCCAGTAGTATAGCGGCTAGGGTGTATAGCAATCAGCCCCAGCATTTT. The variable domain in full, with the rest retrieved from reference TRBV19 and TRBJ1-5, is DGGITQSPKYLFRKEGQNVTLSCEQNLNHDAMYWYRQDPGQGLRLIYYSQIVNDFQKGDIAEGYSVSREKKESFPLTVTSAQKNPTAFYLCASSIAARVYSNQPQHFGDGTRLSIL.

The chain recombines TRBV27 with TRBJ2-1; D is possibly TRBD2 (5 bases). The V and J ends lost 4 bases and 2 bases respectively, with 12 bases between them. CDR3 length: 15 residues. Germline V gene sequence: CDR1 MNHEY, CDR2 SMNVEV (reference sequence). The CDR3 reads CASSSPDLTYNEQFF. CDR3 coding DNA: TGTGCCAGCAGTTCCCCGGACTTAACCTACAATGAGCAGTTCTTC.

The count of this clone is one. V and J are TRBV29-1 and TRBJ2-2; 8 bases are a match to TRBD2. This CDR3 is 12 amino acids long. V lost 6 bases and J lost 6; bases outside the gene matches: 3. Germline V gene data show CDR1 as SQVTM and CDR2 as ANQGSEA. In DNA, the CDR3 is TGCAGCGTAGCGGGAGCTCCCGGGGAGCTGTTTTTT. As protein: CSVAGAPGELFF.

This rearrangement joins TRBV27 to TRBJ2-3; TRBD1 matches at 8 bases. The germline V gene encodes CDR1 MNHEY and CDR2 SMNVEV (reference sequence). Unmatched junction bases numbered 13, after V lost 3 bases and J lost 2 bases. The CDR3 has 18 amino acids. The CDR3 DNA sequence: TGTGCCAGCAGTTTGGTCACAGCGGCAGGGGGCGCCACAGATACGCAGTATTTT. Its protein product is CASSLVTAAGGATDTQYF.

Comments on this clone: Other DNA sequences in the same sample also yield this CDR3. V gene TRBV6-5 combines with J gene TRBJ2-1; no clear D. With 5 bases removed from V and 4 bases from J, the gap between germline ends came to 9 bases. Germline CDR1 reads MNHEY; CDR2 reads SVGAGI. The CDR3 length is 13 residues. CDR3 loop: CASSPNSYNEQFF. For the CDR3, the DNA is TGTGCCAGCAGTCCCAATTCTTACAATGAGCAGTTCTTC.

The V and J genes are TRBV4-3 and TRBJ2-2; 7 bases align to TRBD1. Per the germline V gene, CDR1 is LGHNA and CDR2 is YSLEER. With V trimmed by 0 bases and J by 5 bases, 3 bases remained unmatched. CDR3 length: 15 amino acids. DNA of the CDR3: TGCGCCAGCAGCCAAGAGGGACAGCCAACCGGGGAGCTGTTTTTT. Translated: CASSQEGQPTGELFF.

J is TRBJ1-2 and V is TRBV27; 7 bases agree with TRBD1. The CDR3 spans 13 residues. Germline values: CDR1 MNHEY, CDR2 SMNVEV (reference sequence). Unmatched junction bases numbered 8, after V lost 5 bases and J lost 8 bases. The CDR3 DNA reads as TGTGCCAGCAGTCTAAGGGACAGCAGAGGCTACACCTTC. Protein product: CASSLRDSRGYTF.

The rearrangement joins TRBV27 to TRBJ1-5; tentative D call: TRBD1 (6 bases). This CDR3 is 15 amino acids long. From germline, CDR1 is MNHEY and CDR2 SMNVEV (reference sequence). V lost 3 bases, J lost 0 bases, and 9 bases lay in between. CDR3 nucleotides: TGTGCCAGCAGTTTTCAGGGGTTTAGCAATCAGCCCCAGCATTTT. This sequence encodes CASSFQGFSNQPQHF.

CDR3 in DNA: TGTGCAAGCGGACAGGGAAGCGGGGAGGCAGATACGCAGTATTTT. Its protein is CASGQGSGEADTQYF. The gene calls are TRBV11-3 and TRBJ2-3, with D tentatively TRBD1 (8 bases). Per germline, CDR1 SGHNT and CDR2 YENEEA. This CDR3 is 15 amino acids long.

The genes are TRBV9 and TRBJ1-4, with 7 nucleotides matching TRBD1. CDR1 SGDLS and CDR2 YYNGEE come from the germline V gene. Trimming cost V 3 bases and J 4 bases; bases outside gene matches: 6. The CDR3 runs to 15 residues. CDR3 bases: TGTGCCAGCAGCGCATCCGGGACAGTTAATGAAAAACTGTTTTTT. Its translation: CASSASGTVNEKLFF.

The gene calls are TRBV7-9 and TRBJ2-3; unclear D gene. The V gene's germline CDR1 is SEHNR and CDR2 FQNEAQ (reference sequence). The germline V and J ends were trimmed by 5 bases and 5 bases, with 8 bases remaining between them. This CDR3 comprises 12 residues. In DNA form, the CDR3 reads TGTGCCAGCAGCCCCCAGCGAGATACGCAGTATTTT. Translated, it gives CASSPQRDTQYF.

The V gene is TRBV6-1, the J gene TRBJ2-7; unclear D gene. Deletions cut 2 bases from V and 3 bases from J, with 8 bases between. Germline-derived CDR1 and CDR2 are MNHNS and SASEGT. The CDR3 contains 13 residues. This chain's CDR3 is CASSEPGFYEQYF. For the CDR3, the DNA is TGTGCCAGCAGTGAACCAGGATTCTACGAGCAGTACTTC.

The chain joins TRBV10-2 to TRBJ2-1, with 8 bases that match TRBD2. Germline assignment: CDR1 WSHSY and CDR2 SAAADI. Losses at the gene ends were 7 bases for V and 7 bases for J; bases not matched to a gene: 12. The CDR3 is 15 amino acids. CDR3 loop: CASNPSGGLRNEQFF. CDR3 nucleotide sequence: TGCGCCAGCAACCCATCGGGGGGGCTGAGGAATGAGCAGTTCTTC.

The chain combines TRBV28 with TRBJ2-1, with TRBD1 matching 8 bases. Germline V gene data show CDR1 as MDHEN and CDR2 as SYDVKM. This CDR3 is 14 amino acids long. The V gene end was trimmed by 5 bases and the J gene end by 5 bases; junction bases not matched to a gene: 5. DNA for the CDR3: TGTGCCAGCAGTACAGGGGGTCTAAACAATGAGCAGTTCTTC. This sequence encodes CASSTGGLNNEQFF.

About this clone: The junction departs from germline at one end; a sequencing error may be responsible. The chain is built from TRBV7-7 and TRBJ2-1; 8 bases match TRBD2. From germline, CDR1 is SSHAT and CDR2 FNYEAQ (reference sequence). The CDR3 sequence is 14 residues long. The CDR3 nucleotides are TGTGCTAGCAGCACCGGGGGGGGCTACAATGAGCAGTTCTTC. It codes for CASSTGGGYNEQFF.

V is TRBV7-9 and J is TRBJ1-2, with D possibly matching TRBD1 (5 bases). The V gene lost 5 bases and the J gene lost 3 bases, with 7 bases spanning the gap. Germline values: CDR1 SEHNR, CDR2 FQNEAQ (reference sequence). The CDR3 totals 12 residues. In nucleotides, the CDR3 is TGTGCCAGCAGCCAAGGGGACTATGGCTACACCTTC. Its protein product is CASSQGDYGYTF.